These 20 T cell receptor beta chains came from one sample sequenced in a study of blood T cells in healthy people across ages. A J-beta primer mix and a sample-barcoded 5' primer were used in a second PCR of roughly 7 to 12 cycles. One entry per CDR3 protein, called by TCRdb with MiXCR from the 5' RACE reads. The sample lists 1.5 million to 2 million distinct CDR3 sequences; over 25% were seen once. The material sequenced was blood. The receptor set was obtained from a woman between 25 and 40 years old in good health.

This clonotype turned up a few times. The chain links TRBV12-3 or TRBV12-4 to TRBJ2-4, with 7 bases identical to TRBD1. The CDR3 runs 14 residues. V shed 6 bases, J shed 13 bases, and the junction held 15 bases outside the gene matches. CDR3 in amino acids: CASSLRTGYNEQYF. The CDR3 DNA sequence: TGTGCCAGCAGCCTGCGGACAGGTTACAATGAGCAGTACTTC.

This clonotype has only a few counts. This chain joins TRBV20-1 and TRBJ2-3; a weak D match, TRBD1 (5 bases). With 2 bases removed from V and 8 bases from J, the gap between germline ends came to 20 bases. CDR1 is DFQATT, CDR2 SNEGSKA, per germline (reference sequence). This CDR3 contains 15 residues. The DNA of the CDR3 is TGCAGTGCTAGAAATTCTAGAGGTTTGGGGCGTACGCAGTATTTT. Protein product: CSARNSRGLGRTQYF.

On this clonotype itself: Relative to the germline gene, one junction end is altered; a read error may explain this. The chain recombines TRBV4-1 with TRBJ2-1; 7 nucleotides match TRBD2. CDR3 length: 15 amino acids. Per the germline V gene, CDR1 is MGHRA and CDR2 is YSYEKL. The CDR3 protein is CASTQLAQSYNEQFF. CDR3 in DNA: TGCGCCAGCACCCAACTAGCGCAATCCTACAATGAGCAGTTCTTC.

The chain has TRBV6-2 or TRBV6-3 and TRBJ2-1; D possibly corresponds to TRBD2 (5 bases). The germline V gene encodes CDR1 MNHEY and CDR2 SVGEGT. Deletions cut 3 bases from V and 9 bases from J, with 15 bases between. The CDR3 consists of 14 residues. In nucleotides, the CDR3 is TGTGCCAGCAGTTATTCCAGGACTGGTAGTGAGCAGTTCTTC. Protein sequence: CASSYSRTGSEQFF.

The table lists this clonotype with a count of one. CDR3 nucleotides: TGTGCCAGCAGTTACTCTCGTCCCCCGGGACAGGGGCATCAGCCCCAGCATTTT. Translated, it gives CASSYSRPPGQGHQPQHF. The rearrangement joins TRBV6-5 to TRBJ1-5; 10 bases are a match to TRBD1. V shed 0 bases, J shed 5 bases, and the junction held 10 bases outside the gene matches. Germline loops: CDR1 MNHEY, CDR2 SVGAGI. CDR3 size: 18 residues.

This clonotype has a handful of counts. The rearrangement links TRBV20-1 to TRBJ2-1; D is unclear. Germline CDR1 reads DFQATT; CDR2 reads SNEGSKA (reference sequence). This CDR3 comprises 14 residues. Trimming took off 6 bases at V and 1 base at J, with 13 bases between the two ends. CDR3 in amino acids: CSAHLPLSYNEQFF. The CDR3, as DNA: TGCAGTGCACATCTTCCTTTGTCCTACAATGAGCAGTTCTTC.

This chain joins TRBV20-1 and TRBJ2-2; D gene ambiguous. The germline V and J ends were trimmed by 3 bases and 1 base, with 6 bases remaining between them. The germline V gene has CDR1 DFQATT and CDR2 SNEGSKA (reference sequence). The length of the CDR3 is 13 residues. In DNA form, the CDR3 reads TGCAGTGCTAGTGCGATGAACACCGGGGAGCTGTTTTTT. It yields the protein CSASAMNTGELFF.

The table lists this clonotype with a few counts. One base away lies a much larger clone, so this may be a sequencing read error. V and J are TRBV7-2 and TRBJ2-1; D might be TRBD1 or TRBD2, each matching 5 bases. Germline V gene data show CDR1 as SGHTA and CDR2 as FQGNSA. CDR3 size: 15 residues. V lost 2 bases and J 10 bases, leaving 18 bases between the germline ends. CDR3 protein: CASSLRGTGVYEQFF. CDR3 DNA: TGTGCCAGCAGCTTAAGAGGGACGGGCGTCTACGAGCAGTTCTTC. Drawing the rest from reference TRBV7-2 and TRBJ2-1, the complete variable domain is GAGVSQSPSNKVTEKGKDVELRCDPISGHTALYWYRQSLGQGLEFLIYFQGNSAPDKSGLPSDRFSAERTGGSVSTLTIQRTQQEDSAVYLCASSLRGTGVYEQFFGPGTRLTVL.

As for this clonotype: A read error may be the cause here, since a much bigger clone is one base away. The CDR3 reads CSASLVEQETQYF. The CDR3, as DNA: TGCAGTGCTAGTTTAGTGGAGCAAGAGACCCAGTACTTC. The rearrangement uses TRBV20-1 and TRBJ2-5; D uncertain. V lost 3 bases and J lost 2, with 10 bases in between. The CDR3 is made up of 13 amino acids. CDR1 and CDR2 from the germline V gene are DFQATT and SNEGSKA (reference sequence).

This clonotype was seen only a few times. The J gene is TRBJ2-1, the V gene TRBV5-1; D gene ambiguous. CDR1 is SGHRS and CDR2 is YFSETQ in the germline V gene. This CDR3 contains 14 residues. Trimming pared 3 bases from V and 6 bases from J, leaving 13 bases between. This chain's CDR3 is CASSWVTGSNEQFF. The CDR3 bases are TGCGCCAGCAGCTGGGTGACTGGATCCAATGAGCAGTTCTTC. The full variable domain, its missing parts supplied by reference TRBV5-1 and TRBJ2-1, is KAGVTQTPRYLIKTRGQQVTLSCSPISGHRSVSWYQQTPGQGLQFLFEYFSETQRNKGNFPGRFSGRQFSNSRSEMNVSTLELGDSALYLCASSWVTGSNEQFFGPGTRLTVL.

The CDR3 here is CASGQTSGEGSETQYF. The CDR3 DNA is TGTGCCAGCGGCCAGACTAGCGGGGAGGGCTCAGAGACCCAGTACTTC. The chain is built from TRBV7-3 and TRBJ2-5; 11 nucleotides line up with TRBD2. The CDR3 runs to 16 residues. Germline trimming cut 8 bases from V and 4 bases from J; bases unmatched to any gene: 12. Germline V gene data show CDR1 as SGHTA and CDR2 as FQGTGA.

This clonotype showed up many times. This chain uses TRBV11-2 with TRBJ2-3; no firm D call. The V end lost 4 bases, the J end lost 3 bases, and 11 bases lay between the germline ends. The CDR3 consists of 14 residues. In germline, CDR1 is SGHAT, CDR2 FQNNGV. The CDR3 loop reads CASSSEGLTDTQYF. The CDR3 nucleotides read TGTGCCAGCAGCTCCGAAGGATTGACAGATACGCAGTATTTT.

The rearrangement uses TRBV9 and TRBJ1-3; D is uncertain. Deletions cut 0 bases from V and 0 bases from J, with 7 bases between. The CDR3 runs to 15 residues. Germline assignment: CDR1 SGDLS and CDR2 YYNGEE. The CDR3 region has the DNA TGTGCCAGCAGCGTAGCCACGAACTCTGGAAACACCATATATTTT. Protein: CASSVATNSGNTIYF.

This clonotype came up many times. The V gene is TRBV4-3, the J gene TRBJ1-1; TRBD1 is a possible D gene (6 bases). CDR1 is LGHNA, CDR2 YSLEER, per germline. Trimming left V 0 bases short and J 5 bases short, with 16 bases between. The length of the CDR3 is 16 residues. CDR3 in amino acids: CASSQDPPGEGTEAFF. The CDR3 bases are TGCGCCAGCAGCCAAGATCCTCCAGGGGAAGGGACTGAAGCTTTCTTT.

The CDR3 region is CASSLLKASGEKLFF. The CDR3 nucleotides are TGTGCCAGCAGCTTGCTAAAGGCGTCTGGGGAAAAACTGTTTTTT. This rearrangement joins TRBV7-2 to TRBJ1-4; D unresolved. Deletions cut 3 bases from V and 8 bases from J, with 16 bases between. CDR1 is SGHTA and CDR2 is FQGNSA in the germline V gene. The CDR3 totals 15 residues.

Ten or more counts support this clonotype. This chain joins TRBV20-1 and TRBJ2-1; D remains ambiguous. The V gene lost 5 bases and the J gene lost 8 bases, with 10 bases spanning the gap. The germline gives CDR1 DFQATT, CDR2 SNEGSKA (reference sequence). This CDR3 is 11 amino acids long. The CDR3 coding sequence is TGCAGTGCTCGGAATTTCGATGAGCAGTTCTTC. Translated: CSARNFDEQFF.

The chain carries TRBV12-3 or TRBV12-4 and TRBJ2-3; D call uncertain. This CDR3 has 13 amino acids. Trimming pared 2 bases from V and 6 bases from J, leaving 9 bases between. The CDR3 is CASSLNMRDTQYF. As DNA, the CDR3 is TGTGCCAGCAGTTTAAATATGAGGGATACGCAGTATTTT.

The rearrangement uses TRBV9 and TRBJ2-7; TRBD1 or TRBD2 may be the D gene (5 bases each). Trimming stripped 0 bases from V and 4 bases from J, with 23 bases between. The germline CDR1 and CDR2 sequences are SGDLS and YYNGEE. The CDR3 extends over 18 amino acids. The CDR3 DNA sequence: TGTGCCAGCAGCGTAGGGACCGGGGCAGGGAGTGAGGATTACGAGCAGTACTTC. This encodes CASSVGTGAGSEDYEQYF.

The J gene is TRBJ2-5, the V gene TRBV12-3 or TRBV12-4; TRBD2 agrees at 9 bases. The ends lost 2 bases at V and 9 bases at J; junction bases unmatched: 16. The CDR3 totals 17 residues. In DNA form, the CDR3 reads TGTGCCAGCAGTTTAATGGGCGGGGGGGCTTCTCGGTTGGCCCAGTACTTC. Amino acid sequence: CASSLMGGGASRLAQYF.

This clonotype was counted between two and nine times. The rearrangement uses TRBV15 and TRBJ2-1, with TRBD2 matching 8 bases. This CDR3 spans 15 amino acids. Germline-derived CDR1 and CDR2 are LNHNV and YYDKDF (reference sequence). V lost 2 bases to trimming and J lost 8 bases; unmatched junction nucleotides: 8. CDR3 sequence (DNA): TGTGCCACCAGCAGATCAGCGGGAGTCGTGCATGAGCAGTTCTTC. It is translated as CATSRSAGVVHEQFF.